The rows below give T cell receptor beta chains drawn from one sample of a study of shared clonotypes between healthy human individuals. Clones were read by immunoSEQ multiplex PCR, and TCRdb kept only the in-frame ones, dropping some. The data hold roughly 1.4 million clones, with around 98.5% observed a single time. The sample consisted of naive CD4+ T cells sorted from blood. These TCRs come from a man aged 25 to 45 in good health. Each CDR3 is given with its conserved first and last residue. D genes are given only for firm matches. Where a row states a size, it is once, few, many or the class of an expanded clone; other rows omit it.

V: TRBV5-4
J: TRBJ1-3
size: .
D: .
DNA: TGTGCCAGCAGCGGAGATACAGGGTTGGGAAACACCATATATTTT
CDR3: CASSGDTGLGNTIYF

V: TRBV6-1
J: TRBJ2-1
size: .
D: .
DNA: TGTGCCAGCAACCGGGATTCCTACAATGAGCAGTTCTTC
CDR3: CASNRDSYNEQFF

V: TRBV9
J: TRBJ2-1
size: .
D: TRBD2
DNA: TGTGCCAGCAGCGTAGGAGCGGGACCCGGTCTTGAGCAGTTCTTC
CDR3: CASSVGAGPGLEQFF

V: TRBV5-5
J: TRBJ2-3
size: .
D: .
DNA: TGTGCCAGCAGCTTGGTTAGCGGTAGCACAGATACGCAGTATTTT
CDR3: CASSLVSGSTDTQYF

V: TRBV28
J: TRBJ2-7
size: once
D: TRBD2
DNA: TGTGCCAGCAGTCCTTCTAGCGGGAGGGCATCCTACGAGCAGTACTTC
CDR3: CASSPSSGRASYEQYF

V: TRBV5-1
J: TRBJ2-3
size: .
D: .
DNA: TGCGCCAGCAGCTTGGGAGGCAGCACAGATACGCAGTATTTT
CDR3: CASSLGGSTDTQYF

V: TRBV2
J: TRBJ2-2
size: once
D: TRBD2
DNA: TGTGCCAGCAGTCTACTAGCGGGACTCACCGGGGAGCTGTTTTTT
CDR3: CASSLLAGLTGELFF

V: TRBV11-1
J: TRBJ2-1
size: once
D: .
DNA: TGTGCCACCAAAGGGGGGTACAATGAGCAGTTCTTC
CDR3: CATKGGYNEQFF

V: TRBV7-2
J: TRBJ2-7
size: .
D: TRBD2
DNA: TGTGCCAGCAGCTTAGGACTAGCGGGAGGGTGGGCCTACGAGCAGTACTTC
CDR3: CASSLGLAGGWAYEQYF

V: TRBV18
J: TRBJ2-1
size: .
D: TRBD1
DNA: TGTGCCAGCTCACCACGACAGGGGCTAATCTCCTACAATGAGCAGTTCTTC
CDR3: CASSPRQGLISYNEQFF

V: TRBV5-1
J: TRBJ2-7
size: .
D: .
DNA: TGCGCCAGCAGCTTAACAATCCGAGGGGAGCAGTACTTC
CDR3: CASSLTIRGEQYF

V: TRBV6-5
J: TRBJ1-4
size: .
D: .
DNA: TGTGCCAGCAGCCCAGCCGCAGCGAGGGGTGAAAAACTGTTTTTT
CDR3: CASSPAAARGEKLFF

V: TRBV18
J: TRBJ2-1
size: .
D: .
DNA: TGTGCCAGCTCACTTGATCGTGGGTTTAATGAGCAGTTCTTC
CDR3: CASSLDRGFNEQFF

V: TRBV9
J: TRBJ2-3
size: .
D: .
DNA: TGTGCCAGCAGCGTAGCAGGTAGCGTCTACACAGATACGCAGTATTTT
CDR3: CASSVAGSVYTDTQYF

V: TRBV19
J: TRBJ2-1
size: .
D: TRBD2
DNA: TGTGCCACCACGGGACTAGCGGGTATGTTTACCGATGAGCAGTTCTTC
CDR3: CATTGLAGMFTDEQFF